One sample yielded the 22 T cell receptor beta chains listed below, sequenced in a study of T cell repertoires and HLA-DP antigens. Some clones are missing from TCRdb's copy, which holds only in-frame ones; the method was immunoSEQ multiplex PCR. The sample consists of 65,000 to 95,000 clones, around 80% of them appearing once. Antigens of these TCRs are unknown. The sample consisted of CD4+ T cells from PBMCs. The receptors stem from a man aged 55 to 69 in good health and CMV-seronegative.

V gene TRBV29-1 combines with J gene TRBJ2-1, with D maybe TRBD2 (6 bases). The CDR3 has 14 amino acids. Germline assignment: CDR1 SQVTM and CDR2 ANQGSEA. The V end lost 6 bases, the J end lost 0 bases, and 12 bases lay between the germline ends. CDR3 amino acids: CSVNSGSSYNEQFF. CDR3 sequence (DNA): TGCAGCGTGAATAGCGGAAGCTCCTACAATGAGCAGTTCTTC.

The V and J genes are TRBV4-1 and TRBJ2-1, with a weak D call TRBD2 (6 bases). This CDR3 is 15 amino acids long. Trimming removed 1 base from V and 6 bases from J, with 13 bases in between. Germline-derived CDR1 and CDR2 are MGHRA and YSYEKL. The CDR3 coding sequence is TGCGCCAGCAGCCAAGCCTCGCGGGAAGTCAATGAGCAGTTCTTC. Translation gives CASSQASREVNEQFF.

The J gene is TRBJ2-3, the V gene TRBV7-7; the D is unclear. Deletions cut 0 bases from V and 5 bases from J, with 6 bases between. This CDR3 has 13 residues. The germline CDR1 and CDR2 sequences are SSHAT and FNYEAQ (reference sequence). The DNA of the CDR3 is TGTGCCAGCAGCTTAGCGGGTAGAGATACGCAGTATTTT. It yields the protein CASSLAGRDTQYF.

This rearrangement joins TRBV2 to TRBJ2-3, with a weak D call TRBD2 (6 bases). The CDR3 runs to 14 residues. CDR1 SNHLY and CDR2 FYNNEI come from the germline V gene. Deletions cut 5 bases from V and 3 bases from J, with 12 bases between. The CDR3 is CASSSPGRTDTQYF. As DNA, the CDR3 is TGTGCCAGCAGTTCTCCCGGGAGAACAGATACGCAGTATTTT.

The table lists this clone with a few counts. This rearrangement joins TRBV5-1 to TRBJ1-1; 7 bases match TRBD1. Germline assignment: CDR1 SGHRS and CDR2 YFSETQ. This CDR3 has 12 residues. V gave up 4 bases and J gave up 6 bases; unmatched junction bases: 3. The CDR3 sequence is CASSTGQAEAFF. CDR3 in DNA: TGCGCCAGCAGCACCGGACAGGCTGAAGCTTTCTTT.

This clone was seen once. This chain joins TRBV11-2 and TRBJ1-3; D gene unclear. The CDR3 runs to 16 residues. Germline V CDR1 and CDR2: SGHAT, FQNNGV. V shed 0 bases and J shed 2 bases, with 11 bases lying between them. The CDR3: CASSLDRRATGNTIYF. CDR3 bases: TGTGCCAGCAGCTTAGATCGAAGGGCCACTGGAAACACCATATATTTT.

This rearrangement joins TRBV7-3 to TRBJ1-1; weak D call: TRBD1 (5 bases). CDR3 length equals 16 residues. Germline V gene data show CDR1 as SGHTA and CDR2 as FQGTGA. V lost 5 bases, J lost 1 base, and 17 bases lay in between. The DNA for the CDR3 is TGTGCCAGCAGCACTGGGGCAGGGAGAAAGAACACTGAAGCTTTCTTT. Its protein product is CASSTGAGRKNTEAFF.

The rearrangement joins TRBV30 to TRBJ2-1, with 7 bases matching TRBD2. The V and J ends lost 8 bases and 5 bases, in that order; junction bases with no gene match: 12. The CDR3 spans 14 residues. Germline V lookup: CDR1 GTSNPN, CDR2 SVGIG (reference sequence). In nucleotides, the CDR3 is TGTGCCATATTCCCACCTAGCGGAAACAATGAGCAGTTCTTC. Protein: CAIFPPSGNNEQFF.

The V gene is TRBV6-1, the J gene TRBJ2-2; D call uncertain. The germline CDR1 and CDR2 sequences are MNHNS and SASEGT. Trimming stripped 8 bases from V and 7 bases from J, with 8 bases between. CDR3 length equals 11 residues. CDR3 in DNA: TGTGCCAGCGCCCCGGACGGGGAGCTGTTTTTT. Amino acid sequence: CASAPDGELFF.

The CDR3 loop is CASSPGTAYPTTNEKLFF. CDR3 nucleotides: TGCGCCAGCAGCCCTGGGACAGCCTATCCCACAACTAATGAAAAACTGTTTTTT. V is TRBV4-3 and J is TRBJ1-4; 7 nucleotides align to TRBD1. The germline V gene encodes CDR1 LGHNA and CDR2 YSLEER. There are 18 residues in the CDR3. The V gene end was trimmed by 4 bases and the J gene end by 0 bases; junction bases not matched to a gene: 11.

The chain links TRBV11-2 to TRBJ2-3; TRBD2 matches 11 bases. Germline trimming cut 5 bases from V and 8 bases from J; bases unmatched to any gene: 6. Germline CDR1 and CDR2: SGHAT and FQNNGV. The CDR3 consists of 14 residues. CDR3 protein: CASSVTSGAPTQYF. CDR3 bases: TGTGCCAGCAGCGTGACTAGCGGGGCTCCTACGCAGTATTTT.

The chain uses TRBV18 and TRBJ2-7; TRBD1 agrees at 9 bases. The germline gives CDR1 KGHSH, CDR2 LQKENI. The V and J ends lost 5 bases and 2 bases, in that order; junction bases with no gene match: 4. The CDR3 has 14 amino acids. CDR3 sequence reads: CASSGTGSTYEQYF. The CDR3 nucleotides are TGTGCCAGCTCAGGGACAGGGTCCACCTACGAGCAGTACTTC. Variable domain in full (rest from reference TRBV18 and TRBJ2-7): NAGVMQNPRHLVRRRGQEARLRCSPMKGHSHVYWYRQLPEEGLKFMVYLQKENIIDESGMPKERFSAEFPKEGPSILRIQQVVRGDSAAYFCASSGTGSTYEQYFGPGTRLTVT.

V is TRBV7-8 and J is TRBJ1-5, with unresolved D. Germline V gene lookup returns CDR1 SGHVS and CDR2 FQNEAQ. This CDR3 contains 16 residues. The ends were cut back, 0 bases at V and 2 bases at J, with 11 bases in the middle. CDR3 in DNA: TGTGCCAGCAGCTTAGCGGGCTCGTCGGGCAATCAGCCCCAGCATTTT. Residues: CASSLAGSSGNQPQHF.

The chain links TRBV6-5 to TRBJ2-3, with D maybe TRBD2 (5 bases). CDR3 length: 15 residues. V lost 6 bases, J lost 2 bases, and 15 bases lay in between. Germline V lookup: CDR1 MNHEY, CDR2 SVGAGI. The CDR3 DNA reads TGTGCCAGCAGCGCCAGAGGACTTCTCACAGATACGCAGTATTTT. This encodes CASSARGLLTDTQYF.

This chain links TRBV6-1 with TRBJ1-2, with a possible D match to TRBD1 (5 bases). This CDR3 is built from 15 residues. Germline assignment: CDR1 MNHNS and CDR2 SASEGT. V was clipped by 7 bases and J by 0 bases, with 15 bases between them. The CDR3, as DNA: TGTGCCAGCAACAATAGGGGAACGTCTAACTATGGCTACACCTTC. Translation gives CASNNRGTSNYGYTF.

The chain uses TRBV10-2 and TRBJ2-1, with TRBD2 identical over 11 bases. This CDR3 region has 15 residues. Germline V lookup: CDR1 WSHSY, CDR2 SAAADI. The ends lost 2 bases at V and 8 bases at J; junction bases unmatched: 5. CDR3 in amino acids: CASSELLAGGYEQFF. CDR3 coding DNA: TGCGCCAGCAGTGAGCTCCTAGCGGGGGGCTATGAGCAGTTCTTC.

V and J are TRBV5-8 and TRBJ1-1, with D maybe TRBD1 (6 bases). The germline V gene encodes CDR1 SGHTS and CDR2 YDEGEE. The CDR3 is 17 residues long. Between the trimmed V and J ends, which lost 7 bases and 2 bases, there was a span of 24 bases. For the CDR3, the DNA is TGTGCCAGCCAGCTGTTGTATTCGGGGGCCCTTAACACTGAAGCTTTCTTT. The encoded protein is CASQLLYSGALNTEAFF.

The chain joins TRBV5-1 to TRBJ2-5; D could derive from TRBD1 or TRBD2 (7 bases each). The ends were cut back, 4 bases at V and 4 bases at J, with 14 bases in the middle. Germline V gene sequence: CDR1 SGHRS, CDR2 YFSETQ. This CDR3 contains 14 residues. The CDR3 nucleotides are TGCGCCAGCAGCCCACAGGGGAGGGGAGAGACCCAGTACTTC. This sequence encodes CASSPQGRGETQYF.

This rearrangement joins TRBV28 to TRBJ2-3; D is unresolved. V lost 6 bases and J lost 4, with 8 bases in between. This CDR3 is built from 12 residues. Germline lookup yields CDR1 MDHEN and CDR2 SYDVKM. CDR3 protein: CASSQIADTQYF. The CDR3 region has the DNA TGTGCCAGCAGCCAAATAGCAGATACGCAGTATTTT.

The chain joins TRBV5-1 to TRBJ1-4, with 10 bases fitting TRBD1. This CDR3 contains 17 residues. V lost 6 bases and J lost 0; bases outside the gene matches: 8. Looked up from germline, CDR1 is SGHRS and CDR2 is YFSETQ. CDR3 loop: CASKLGTGAATNEKLFF. DNA of the CDR3: TGCGCCAGCAAGCTTGGGACAGGGGCCGCAACTAATGAAAAACTGTTTTTT.

This clone was picked up a small number of times. The rearrangement links TRBV7-2 to TRBJ1-4; D is unresolved. The ends were cut back, 2 bases at V and 2 bases at J, with 9 bases in the middle. Germline values: CDR1 SGHTA, CDR2 FQGNSA. The CDR3 is made up of 15 amino acids. The chain's CDR3 is CASSLFGGTNEKLFF. CDR3 in DNA: TGTGCCAGCAGCTTATTTGGCGGCACTAATGAAAAACTGTTTTTT.

The V and J genes are TRBV9 and TRBJ2-7, with a weak D call TRBD1 (5 bases). The CDR3 runs 14 residues. CDR1 SGDLS and CDR2 YYNGEE come from the germline V gene. Between the trimmed V and J ends, which lost 4 bases and 3 bases, there was a span of 14 bases. CDR3 bases: TGTGCCAGCAGCCCCGCAGGGAATCTCTACGAGCAGTACTTC. Its translation is CASSPAGNLYEQYF.